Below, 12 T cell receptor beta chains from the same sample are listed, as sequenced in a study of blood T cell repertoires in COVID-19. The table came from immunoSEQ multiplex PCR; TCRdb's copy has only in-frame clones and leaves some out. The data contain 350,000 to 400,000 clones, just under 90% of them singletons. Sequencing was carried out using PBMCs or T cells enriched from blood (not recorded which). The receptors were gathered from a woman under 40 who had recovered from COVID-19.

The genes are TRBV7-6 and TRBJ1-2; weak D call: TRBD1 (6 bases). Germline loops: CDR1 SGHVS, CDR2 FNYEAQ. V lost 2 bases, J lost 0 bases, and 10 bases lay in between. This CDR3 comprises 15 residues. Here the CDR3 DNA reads TGTGCCAGCAGCTTAACAGGGAACGCTAACTATGGCTACACCTTC. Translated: CASSLTGNANYGYTF.

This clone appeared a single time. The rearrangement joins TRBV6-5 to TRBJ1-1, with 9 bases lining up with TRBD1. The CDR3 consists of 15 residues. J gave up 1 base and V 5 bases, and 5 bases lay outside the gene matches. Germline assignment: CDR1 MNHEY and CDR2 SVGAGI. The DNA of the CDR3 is TGTGCCAGCAGTAGCCAGGGACAGGGGAACACTGAAGCTTTCTTT. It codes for CASSSQGQGNTEAFF.

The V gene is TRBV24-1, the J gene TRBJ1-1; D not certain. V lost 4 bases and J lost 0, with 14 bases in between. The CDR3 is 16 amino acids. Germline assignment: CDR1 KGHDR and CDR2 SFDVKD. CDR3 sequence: CATSDPFSDMNTEAFF. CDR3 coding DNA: TGTGCCACCAGTGACCCTTTCAGTGATATGAACACTGAAGCTTTCTTT.

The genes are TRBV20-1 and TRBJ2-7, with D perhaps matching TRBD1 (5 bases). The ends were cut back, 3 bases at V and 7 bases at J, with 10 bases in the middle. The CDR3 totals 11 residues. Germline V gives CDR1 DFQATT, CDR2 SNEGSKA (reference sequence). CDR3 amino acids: CSASSGLEQYF. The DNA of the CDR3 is TGCAGTGCTAGTTCAGGGCTAGAGCAGTACTTC.

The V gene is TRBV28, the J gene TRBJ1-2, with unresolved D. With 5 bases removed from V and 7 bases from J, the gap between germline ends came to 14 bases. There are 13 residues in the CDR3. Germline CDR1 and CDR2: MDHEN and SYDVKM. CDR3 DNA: TGTGCCAGCAGTGCCGGCGGGGTTACTGGCTACACCTTC. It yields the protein CASSAGGVTGYTF.

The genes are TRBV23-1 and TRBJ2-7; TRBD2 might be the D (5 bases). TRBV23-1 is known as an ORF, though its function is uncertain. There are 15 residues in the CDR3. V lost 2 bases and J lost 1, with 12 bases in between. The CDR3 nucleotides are TGCGCCAGCAGTCAAGGGCCCCGAGGGTCCTACGAGCAGTACTTC. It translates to CASSQGPRGSYEQYF.

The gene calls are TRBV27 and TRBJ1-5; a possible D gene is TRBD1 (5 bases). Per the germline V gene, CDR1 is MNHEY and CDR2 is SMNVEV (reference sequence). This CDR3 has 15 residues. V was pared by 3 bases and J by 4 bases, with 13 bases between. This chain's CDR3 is CASSFNRFGNQPQHF. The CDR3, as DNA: TGTGCCAGCAGTTTTAACAGGTTCGGGAATCAGCCCCAGCATTTT.

DNA of the CDR3: TGTGCCAGCAGCTTAGGCCGGGATCCAAGCACAGATACGCAGTATTTT. Translating gives CASSLGRDPSTDTQYF. The V call is TRBV11-3, the J call TRBJ2-3; tentative D call: TRBD2 (5 bases). The CDR3 length is 16 residues. The germline gives CDR1 SGHNT, CDR2 YENEEA. V gave up 1 base and J gave up 0 bases, with 11 bases separating them.

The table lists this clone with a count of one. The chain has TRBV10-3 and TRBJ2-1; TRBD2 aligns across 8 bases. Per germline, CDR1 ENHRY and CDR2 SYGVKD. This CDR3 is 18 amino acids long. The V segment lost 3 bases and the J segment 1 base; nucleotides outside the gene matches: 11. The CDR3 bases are TGTGCCATCAGTGAAAGCGGCGGGACTAGTGTATCCTACAATGAGCAGTTCTTC. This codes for CAISESGGTSVSYNEQFF.

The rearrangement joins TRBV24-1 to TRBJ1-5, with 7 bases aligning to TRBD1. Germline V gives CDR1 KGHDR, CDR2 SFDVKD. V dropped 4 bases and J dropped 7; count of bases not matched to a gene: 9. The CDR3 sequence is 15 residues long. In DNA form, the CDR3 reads TGTGCCACCAGTGACCTGACAGGGACGGCCCAGCCCCAGCATTTT. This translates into CATSDLTGTAQPQHF.

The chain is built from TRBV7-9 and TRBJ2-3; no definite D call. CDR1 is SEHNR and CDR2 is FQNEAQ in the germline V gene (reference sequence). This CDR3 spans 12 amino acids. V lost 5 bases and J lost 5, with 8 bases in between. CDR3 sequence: CASSPRGDTQYF. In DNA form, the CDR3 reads TGTGCCAGCAGCCCTCGCGGAGATACGCAGTATTTT.

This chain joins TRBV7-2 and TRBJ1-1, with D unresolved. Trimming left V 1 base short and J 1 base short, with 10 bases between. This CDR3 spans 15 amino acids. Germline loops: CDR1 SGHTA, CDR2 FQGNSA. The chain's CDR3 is CASSLVVGGNTEAFF. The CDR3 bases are TGTGCCAGCAGCTTAGTGGTTGGCGGGAACACTGAAGCTTTCTTT.